This TCR beta chain was profiled in a study of T cell responses to AZD1222 COVID-19 vaccine. Study results and caveats: Repertoire sampling was restricted to post-peak T cell response timepoints. There were vaccine-associated CD4 TCRs across spike, dominant at 160-218 and 743-854. Clonal diversity was possibly underestimated; the donors were predominantly white British and more often female. A rise in Spike-specific TCR breadth and depth followed two AZD1222 doses.

Germline values: CDR1 SGHAT, CDR2 FQNNGV. Trimming removed 4 bases from V and 0 bases from J; junction bases left unmatched: 3. CDR3 size: 15 residues. The assay was immunoSEQ multiplex PCR, and TCRdb's table has in-frame clones only and misses some. The sample records approximately 150,000 clones, approximately 86% being singletons. Worth noting for this clone: Its antigen is currently unknown.

This sequence was found in an adult who received the AZD1222 COVID-19 vaccine. The material was peripheral blood, obtained 28 days after the second AZD1222 dose. The V and J genes are TRBV11-2 and TRBJ2-1; 7 bases are a match to TRBD1. The chain's CDR3 is CASSSTGNSYNEQFF. CDR3 DNA: TGTGCCAGCAGCTCGACAGGGAACTCCTACAATGAGCAGTTCTTC.